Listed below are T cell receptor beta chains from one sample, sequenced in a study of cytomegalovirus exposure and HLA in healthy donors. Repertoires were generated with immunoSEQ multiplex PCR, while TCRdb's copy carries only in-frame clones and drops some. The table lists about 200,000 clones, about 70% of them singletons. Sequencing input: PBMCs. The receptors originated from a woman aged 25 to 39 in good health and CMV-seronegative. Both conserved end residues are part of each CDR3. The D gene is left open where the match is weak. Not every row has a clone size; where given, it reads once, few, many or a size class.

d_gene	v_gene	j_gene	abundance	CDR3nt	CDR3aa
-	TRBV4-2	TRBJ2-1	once	TGTGCCAGCAGCCAAGATCAGGGGCTCCCTGAGCAGTTCTTC	CASSQDQGLPEQFF
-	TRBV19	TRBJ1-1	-	TGTGCCAGTAGTATCAACCCTAGCAACACTGAAGCTTTCTTT	CASSINPSNTEAFF
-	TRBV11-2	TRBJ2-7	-	TGTGCCAGCAGCTTAGATCGCGGCCACGAGCAGTACTTC	CASSLDRGHEQYF
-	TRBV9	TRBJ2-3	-	TGTGCCAGCAGCGTAGATCTGTATTCCACAGATACGCAGTATTTT	CASSVDLYSTDTQYF
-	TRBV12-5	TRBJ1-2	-	TGTGCTAGTGGTTTTGGGGGGTCTAACTATGGCTACACCTTC	CASGFGGSNYGYTF
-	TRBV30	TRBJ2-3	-	TGTGCCTGGGGTATCGGGGATACGCAGTATTTT	CAWGIGDTQYF
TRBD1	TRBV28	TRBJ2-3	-	TGTGCCAGCAGTTTCCGAAAGACAGGGGTGGACACAGATACGCAGTATTTT	CASSFRKTGVDTDTQYF
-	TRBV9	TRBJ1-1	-	TGTGCCAGCAGCGTAGTTCCAGGGGCCTTTACTGAAGCTTTCTTT	CASSVVPGAFTEAFF
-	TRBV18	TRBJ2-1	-	TGTGCCAGCTCAATTACGGTCCAAAACAATGAGCAGTTCTTC	CASSITVQNNEQFF
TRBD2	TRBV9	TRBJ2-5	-	TGTGCCAGCAGCGTAGGGGGTAGCGGGGGAGCGGAGACCCAGTACTTC	CASSVGGSGGAETQYF
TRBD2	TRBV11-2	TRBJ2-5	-	TGTGCCAGCAGCTTAGTATACGCGCGGGAGCAGTTAAAGACCCAGTACTTC	CASSLVYAREQLKTQYF
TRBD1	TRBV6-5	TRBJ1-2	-	TGTGCCAGCAGGCCAGGGGGCCTCACGAGTGGCTACACCTTC	CASRPGGLTSGYTF
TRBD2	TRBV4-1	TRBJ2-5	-	TGCGCCAGCCAGGCTCTAGCGGGAGAAGAGACCCAGTACTTC	CASQALAGEETQYF
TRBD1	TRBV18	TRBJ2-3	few	TGTGCCAGCTCACCGGGACAGGGCCTAACAGATACGCAGTATTTT	CASSPGQGLTDTQYF
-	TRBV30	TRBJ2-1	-	TGTGCCTGGAGTGTCGGGAGCTCCTACAATGAGCAGTTCTTC	CAWSVGSSYNEQFF
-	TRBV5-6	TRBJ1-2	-	TGTGCCAGCAGCTTGCGGGGGATATTGTACTATGGCTACACCTTC	CASSLRGILYYGYTF
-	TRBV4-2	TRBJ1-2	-	TGTGCCAGCAGCCAAGATATCGACACGGGGAGCTATGGCTACACCTTC	CASSQDIDTGSYGYTF
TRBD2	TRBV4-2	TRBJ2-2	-	TGTGCCAGCAGCCACCTTAGCGGGAGGGCCGGTGGTAGGGAGCTGTTTTTT	CASSHLSGRAGGRELFF
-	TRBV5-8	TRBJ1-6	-	TGTGCCAGCAGCTTGGCTTTGGTACCCTTGAGCTCCTATAATTCACCCCTCCACTTT	CASSLALVPLSSYNSPLHF
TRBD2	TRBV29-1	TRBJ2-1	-	TGCAGCCTTCATAGCGGGAGCTACAATGAGCAGTTCTTC	CSLHSGSYNEQFF
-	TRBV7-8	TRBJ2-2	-	TGTGCCAGCAGCTTCGGGGGTTTCACCGGGGAGCTGTTTTTT	CASSFGGFTGELFF
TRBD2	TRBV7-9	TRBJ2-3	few	TGTGCCAGCAGCCTAGATCTAGCGGGAGTGTCAGATACGCAGTATTTT	CASSLDLAGVSDTQYF
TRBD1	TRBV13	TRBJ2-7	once	TGTGCCAGCAGCGGAAGGACAGGGGTCTACGAGCAGTACTTC	CASSGRTGVYEQYF
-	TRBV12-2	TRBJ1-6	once	TGTGCAAGTCGCTTAGAGAGAAGCTCCTATAATTCACCCCTCCACTTT	CASRLERSSYNSPLHF
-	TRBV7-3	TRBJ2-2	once	TGTGCCAGCAGCCGATCTAACGGGGTTGGCACCGGGGAGCTGTTTTTT	CASSRSNGVGTGELFF
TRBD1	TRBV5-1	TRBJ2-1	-	TGCGCCAGCAGCGGGGGGACAGGGTATCATGAGCAGTTCTTC	CASSGGTGYHEQFF
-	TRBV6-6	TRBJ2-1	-	TGTGCCAGCAGCAAGAGGGCCCTGGAGGGTCTAGATGAGCAGTTCTTC	CASSKRALEGLDEQFF
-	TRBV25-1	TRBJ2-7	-	TGTGCCAGCAGTGAAAGGGGATTGCTCTCCTACGAGCAGTACTTC	CASSERGLLSYEQYF
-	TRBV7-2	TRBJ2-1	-	TGTGCCAGCAGCTTACAGAGGGAGCAGTTCTTC	CASSLQREQFF
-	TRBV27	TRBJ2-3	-	TGTGCCAGCAGTGACCCCCTGCGGGGAGGCACAGATACGCAGTATTTT	CASSDPLRGGTDTQYF
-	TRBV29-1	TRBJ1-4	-	TGCAGCGCCGAGCGGGGGGAAAAACTGTTTTTT	CSAERGEKLFF
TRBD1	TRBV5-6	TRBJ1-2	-	TGTGCCAGCAGCCCCCCAACCGGGACAGGGAGCGGCTACACCTTC	CASSPPTGTGSGYTF